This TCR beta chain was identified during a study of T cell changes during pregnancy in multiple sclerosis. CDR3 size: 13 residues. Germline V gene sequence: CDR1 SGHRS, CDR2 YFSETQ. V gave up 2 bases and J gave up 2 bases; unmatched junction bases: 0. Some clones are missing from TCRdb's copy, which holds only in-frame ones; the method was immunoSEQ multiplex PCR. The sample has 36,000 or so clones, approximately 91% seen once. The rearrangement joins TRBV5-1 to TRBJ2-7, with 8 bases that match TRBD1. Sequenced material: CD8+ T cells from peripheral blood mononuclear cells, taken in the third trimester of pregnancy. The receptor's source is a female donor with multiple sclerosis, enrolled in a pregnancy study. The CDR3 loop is CASSLQGAYEQYF. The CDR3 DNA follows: TGCGCCAGCAGCTTACAGGGGGCCTACGAGCAGTACTTC.